These T cell receptor beta chains were read from a single sample in a study of low-dose radiotherapy and immunotherapy resistance in tumors. From the reads, TCRdb called clonotypes with MiXCR, one entry per CDR3 protein. The sample has tens of thousands of distinct CDR3 sequences; roughly a tenth are singletons. The sequenced sample was PBMCs, obtained before treatment. The receptors were gathered from a male donor with prostate cancer. Each CDR3 is given without its conserved first and last residue. D genes are given only for firm matches.

CDR3: ASRGGTGNYGYT
J: TRBJ1-2
V: TRBV6-4
D: TRBD1

CDR3: SASRMESQETQY
J: TRBJ2-5
V: TRBV20-1
D: .

CDR3: SARGSREQY
J: TRBJ2-7
V: TRBV20-1
D: .

CDR3: ASSIDLVDTQY
J: TRBJ2-3
V: TRBV19
D: .

CDR3: AISDGPVEQY
J: TRBJ2-7
V: TRBV10-3
D: .

CDR3: ASRMTGVEKLF
J: TRBJ1-4
V: TRBV2
D: TRBD1

CDR3: SASGLQRETQY
J: TRBJ2-5
V: TRBV20-1
D: .

CDR3: ASSQGLVRNEQY
J: TRBJ2-7
V: TRBV4-3
D: .

CDR3: ASSGQGVGTDTQY
J: TRBJ2-3
V: TRBV5-1
D: TRBD1

CDR3: ASSSGGLETQY
J: TRBJ2-5
V: TRBV7-7
D: TRBD2

CDR3: ASSPLRGDLDGYT
J: TRBJ1-2
V: TRBV18
D: .

CDR3: ASSEQELSNQPQH
J: TRBJ1-5
V: TRBV2
D: .

CDR3: ASRTELAESSYNEQF
J: TRBJ2-1
V: TRBV6-1
D: TRBD2

CDR3: ASRSHYGMNTEAF
J: TRBJ1-1
V: TRBV7-8
D: .

CDR3: SAVPGTGWFGNQPQH
J: TRBJ1-5
V: TRBV20-1
D: TRBD1

CDR3: SAIGLSTGELF
J: TRBJ2-2
V: TRBV20-1
D: .

CDR3: ASSSRTGGEY
J: TRBJ2-3
V: TRBV28
D: .

CDR3: ASSQRGRSDTQY
J: TRBJ2-3
V: TRBV7-2
D: TRBD2

CDR3: SAAKPGLDQETQY
J: TRBJ2-5
V: TRBV20-1
D: TRBD2

CDR3: ASSRTGAVEQY
J: TRBJ2-7
V: TRBV7-9
D: TRBD1

CDR3: SVQGLNEDTQY
J: TRBJ2-3
V: TRBV29-1
D: .

CDR3: ASSILREEGYQPQH
J: TRBJ1-5
V: TRBV19
D: .

CDR3: AWSSAGTSGINTQY
J: TRBJ2-3
V: TRBV30
D: TRBD2

CDR3: ASKPSGGEPPQH
J: TRBJ1-5
V: TRBV6-2/TRBV6-3
D: TRBD1

CDR3: ASRETVEEKLF
J: TRBJ1-4
V: TRBV5-1
D: .

CDR3: ASSTDGRWKPQH
J: TRBJ1-5
V: TRBV19
D: .

CDR3: ASSSVELQNRNTGELF
J: TRBJ2-2
V: TRBV28
D: .

CDR3: AWRIVAGGLFDEQF
J: TRBJ2-1
V: TRBV30
D: TRBD2

CDR3: ASSSRSGTSGTEQF
J: TRBJ2-1
V: TRBV5-4
D: TRBD2

CDR3: ASSLLRESEYNEQF
J: TRBJ2-1
V: TRBV13
D: .

CDR3: ASSLGYNQPQH
J: TRBJ1-5
V: TRBV5-1
D: .

CDR3: ASSLYPGTGNQPQH
J: TRBJ1-5
V: TRBV28
D: .

CDR3: ASSASTVVNTEAF
J: TRBJ1-1
V: TRBV9
D: .

CDR3: STGLAGGMGTQY
J: TRBJ2-3
V: TRBV20-1
D: TRBD2

CDR3: ASSLAVGSWDEQF
J: TRBJ2-1
V: TRBV7-8
D: .

CDR3: ASTGGYEQY
J: TRBJ2-7
V: TRBV28
D: TRBD1

CDR3: ASSTGQNTEAF
J: TRBJ1-1
V: TRBV7-3
D: .

CDR3: ASTEGDHSNQPQH
J: TRBJ1-5
V: TRBV2
D: .

CDR3: ASSRASALSYEQY
J: TRBJ2-7
V: TRBV28
D: .

CDR3: ASSSGQPSQPQH
J: TRBJ1-5
V: TRBV28
D: .

CDR3: ASSPREGLETQY
J: TRBJ2-5
V: TRBV18
D: .

CDR3: SARGGGAFQETQY
J: TRBJ2-5
V: TRBV20-1
D: TRBD2